This TCR beta chain comes out of a study of cytomegalovirus exposure and HLA in healthy donors. The PCR had 60 Vbeta and 13 Jbeta primers. Libraries were prepared by immunoSEQ multiplex PCR; TCRdb keeps only in-frame clonotypes and omits some of them. The table includes 90,000 to 150,000 clones, around three quarters detected once. This receptor was taken from a man aged 50 to 60 in good health and CMV-seropositive. What was sequenced was PBMCs.

In DNA, the CDR3 is TGTGCCAGTAGTATGACTTCCACAGATACGCAGTATTTT. It encodes CASSMTSTDTQYF. The V and J genes are TRBV19 and TRBJ2-3; D is unresolved. The germline CDR1 and CDR2 sequences are LNHDA and SQIVND (reference sequence). V dropped 3 bases and J dropped 2 bases, with 6 bases sitting between them. The CDR3 spans 13 residues. Together with reference TRBV19 and TRBJ2-3, the CDR3 gives the full variable domain: DGGITQSPKYLFRKEGQNVTLSCEQNLNHDAMYWYRQDPGQGLRLIYYSQIVNDFQKGDIAEGYSVSREKKESFPLTVTSAQKNPTAFYLCASSMTSTDTQYFGPGTRLTVL.